The 25 T cell receptor beta chains in this list originate from one sample, sequenced in a study of T cell clonality in common variable immunodeficiency. Here immunoSEQ multiplex PCR was the method, and the copy in TCRdb shows in-frame clones only, minus some. This record lists around 15,000 clones, none seen once only, and the top ten clones contain 10% to 15%. These receptors' targets are unknown. Study-wide points: Fewer deletions and N-nucleotide insertions were reportedly seen in common variable immunodeficiency TCR beta sequences.

Sequencing was performed on peripheral blood mononuclear cells. The receptors come from a human donor with common variable immunodeficiency.

This clone showed up just a few times. CDR3 DNA, as far as it was read: TGTGCCAGCAGACCTCAGGGGGCTCCGGTGACCTACAATGAG. Amino acids: CASRPQGAPVTYNE. The full CDR3 protein reads CASRPQGAPVTYNEQFF. The chain couples TRBV6-2 or TRBV6-3 to TRBJ2-1, with 8 bases fitting TRBD1. The read gets to within 3 residues of the CDR3 end, and the germline J gene fills in the rest. CDR3 length: 17 amino acids. V lost 6 bases to trimming and J lost 2 bases; unmatched junction nucleotides: 12. Germline V gene data show CDR1 as MNHEY and CDR2 as SVGEGT.

This clone was observed a few times. The missing CDR3 end, 3 residues past where the read stops, is filled in from the germline J gene. V gene TRBV20-1 combines with J gene TRBJ1-1; D is unresolved. Trimming removed 2 bases from V and 1 base from J, with 8 bases in between. Germline values: CDR1 DFQATT, CDR2 SNEGSKA (reference sequence). The length of the CDR3 is 13 residues. CDR3 DNA (partial): TGCAGTGCTAGAAGCCCGAAGAACACTGAA. Protein product: CSARSPKNTE. The full CDR3 protein is CSARSPKNTEAFF.

Ten or more counts support this clone. From the germline J gene comes the end of the CDR3, since the read stops 3 residues before it. This rearrangement joins TRBV20-1 to TRBJ1-3; 7 bases agree with TRBD1. CDR3 size: 14 residues. CDR1 DFQATT and CDR2 SNEGSKA come from the germline V gene (reference sequence). V shed 7 bases, J shed 0 bases, and the junction held 6 bases outside the gene matches. CDR3 DNA, as far as it was read: TGCAGTGGATTGGACAGGACCTCTGGAAACACC. Amino acid sequence: CSGLDRTSGNT. The entire CDR3 is CSGLDRTSGNTIYF.

As for this clone: The CDR3 end falls 3 residues outside the read, so it is completed with the germline J gene. The chain is built from TRBV7-9 and TRBJ1-1, with D uncertain. CDR1 is SEHNR, CDR2 FQNEAQ, per germline (reference sequence). V shed 5 bases and J shed 4 bases, with 11 bases lying between them. This CDR3 has 13 amino acids. The CDR3 protein is CASSLGGSTEAFF. The part of the CDR3 DNA that was read is TGTGCCAGCAGCCTAGGCGGGAGCACTGAA. Variable domain in full (rest from reference TRBV7-9 and TRBJ1-1): DTGVSQNPRHKITKRGQNVTFRCDPISEHNRLYWYRQTLGQGPEFLTYFQNEAQLEKSRLLSDRFSAERPKGSFSTLEIQRTEQGDSAMYLCASSLGGSTEAFFGQGTRLTVV.

Many counts were recorded for this clone. Read coverage stops 3 residues before the CDR3 terminus; the germline J gene supplies the remainder. V and J are TRBV20-1 and TRBJ2-7; TRBD2 is a possible D gene (6 bases). The germline V and J ends were trimmed by 5 bases and 3 bases, with 11 bases remaining between them. CDR3 length: 12 residues. CDR1 DFQATT and CDR2 SNEGSKA come from the germline V gene (reference sequence). Incomplete CDR3 DNA: TGCAGTGCTGCATGGGGGGACTACGAG. Translating gives CSAAWGDYE. The CDR3, in full, reads CSAAWGDYEQYF.

This clone occurred a few times. A read error may produce the germline difference seen at one junction end. The read falls 3 residues short of the CDR3 end, and the missing part is taken from the germline J gene. The chain employs TRBV7-7 and TRBJ1-2, with a possible D match to TRBD1 (5 bases). The germline gives CDR1 SSHAT, CDR2 FNYEAQ (reference sequence). The CDR3 covers 15 residues. The CDR3 loop reads CASSLSLRVRYGYTF. The CDR3 bases that were read are TGTGCTAGCAGCTTAAGTCTCAGGGTTCGCTATGGC.

This clone occurred a few times. The chain's CDR3 is CASSLLGAGGYEQYF. CDR3 DNA, as far as it was read: TGTGCCAGCAGCCTGCTAGGCGCGGGGGGCTACGAG. V is TRBV7-9 and J is TRBJ2-7, with 8 bases matching TRBD2. The read finishes 3 residues shy of the CDR3 end, and the germline J gene is used to complete it. J lost 3 bases, V lost 5 bases, and 9 bases had no gene match. Germline V gene lookup returns CDR1 SEHNR and CDR2 FQNEAQ (reference sequence). The CDR3 has 15 residues.

Comments on this clone: Read coverage stops 3 residues before the CDR3 terminus; the germline J gene supplies the remainder. The chain couples TRBV6-2 or TRBV6-3 to TRBJ1-6; 7 bases line up with TRBD1. The CDR3 runs to 15 residues. Germline CDR1 reads MNHEY; CDR2 reads SVGEGT. CDR3 DNA (partial): TGTGCCAGCAGGACCGGGACAGCCTCACGGCTCACC. Translated, it gives CASRTGTASRLT. In full, the CDR3 is CASRTGTASRLTLHF.

Worth noting for this clone: The DNA ends 3 residues before the CDR3 does, and the rest of the CDR3 is filled in from the germline J gene. The chain recombines TRBV19 with TRBJ2-2; weak D call: TRBD1 (6 bases). The CDR3 sequence is 14 residues long. Trimming stripped 5 bases from V and 4 bases from J, with 11 bases between. Germline V CDR1 and CDR2: LNHDA, SQIVND (reference sequence). The DNA read from the CDR3 is TGTGCCAGTAGTCTGGTCAGGGGCACCGGGGAG. It translates to CASSLVRGTGE. The entire CDR3 sequence reads CASSLVRGTGELFF.

This clone has ten or more counts. The CDR3 end is not reached by the read, which stops 3 residues before it; the germline J gene fills it in. The V gene is TRBV5-1, the J gene TRBJ2-3, with TRBD1 matching 9 bases. The CDR3 contains 15 residues. V lost 1 base and J lost 6; bases outside the gene matches: 6. Germline V gene lookup returns CDR1 SGHRS and CDR2 YFSETQ. The sequenced CDR3 bases are TGCGCCAGCAGCTTGATCACAGGGGGCGTGGATACG. It codes for CASSLITGGVDT. The complete CDR3 sequence is CASSLITGGVDTQYF.

This clone was seen more than once but under ten times. The sequence runs out 3 residues before the end of the CDR3; the remainder is reconstructed from the germline J gene. The chain uses TRBV5-6 and TRBJ2-2; the D gene is possibly TRBD1 (5 bases). Germline V gene sequence: CDR1 SGHDT, CDR2 YYEEEE. V dropped 4 bases and J dropped 1 base, with 11 bases sitting between them. The CDR3 sequence is 15 residues long. Partial CDR3 DNA: TGTGCCAGCAGCAGGGGCGGTTGGAACACCGGGGAG. Encoded protein: CASSRGGWNTGE. The CDR3 in full is CASSRGGWNTGELFF.

There are a few counts of this clone. Read sequence stops 3 residues before the CDR3 end, and the germline J gene provides the missing end. The chain links TRBV7-9 to TRBJ1-4; no firm D call. The V end lost 4 bases, the J end lost 8 bases, and 11 bases lay between the germline ends. In germline, CDR1 is SEHNR, CDR2 FQNEAQ (reference sequence). This CDR3 contains 13 residues. The part of the CDR3 DNA that was read is TGTGCCAGCAGCTCGGCCCTCGGGGAAAAA. Translated: CASSSALGEK. The full CDR3 reads CASSSALGEKLFF.

This clone came up a few times. The read stops 3 residues short of the end of the CDR3; the missing end is completed from the germline J gene. The J gene is TRBJ1-2, the V gene TRBV19; D is unclear. The CDR3 extends over 16 amino acids. Trimming left V 0 bases short and J 6 bases short, with 17 bases between. Looked up from germline, CDR1 is LNHDA and CDR2 is SQIVND (reference sequence). CDR3 residues: CASSIDAWTLRDGYTF. CDR3 bases read: TGTGCCAGTAGTATAGATGCTTGGACTTTAAGGGATGGC.

Remarks on this clone: From the germline J gene comes the end of the CDR3, since the read stops 3 residues before it. V and J are TRBV7-2 and TRBJ2-5; D is perhaps TRBD1 (6 bases). The V end was cut by 4 bases, the J end by 7 bases, with 13 bases between. The CDR3 runs to 13 residues. The germline V gene encodes CDR1 SGHTA and CDR2 FQGNSA. CDR3 sequence reads: CASSSPVQGTQYF. The part of the CDR3 DNA that was read is TGTGCCAGCAGCTCTCCCGTACAGGGGACC.

This clone was observed a few times. The sequence runs out 3 residues before the end of the CDR3; the remainder is reconstructed from the germline J gene. The gene calls are TRBV5-1 and TRBJ1-2; 8 positions match TRBD1. The germline gives CDR1 SGHRS, CDR2 YFSETQ. With V trimmed by 1 base and J by 4 bases, 6 bases remained unmatched. The CDR3 spans 15 residues. The part of the CDR3 DNA that was read is TGCGCCAGCAGCTTGCAACTAACAGGGGGCTATGGC. Residues: CASSLQLTGGYG. The entire CDR3 sequence reads CASSLQLTGGYGYTF.

This clone has at least ten counts. Coverage ceases 3 residues before the CDR3 finishes, and the germline J gene fills in the end. The chain uses TRBV2 and TRBJ1-2; TRBD1 matches 7 bases. V dropped 7 bases and J dropped 4; count of bases not matched to a gene: 9. CDR3 size: 14 residues. Per the germline V gene, CDR1 is SNHLY and CDR2 is FYNNEI. CDR3 in amino acids: CASKSSGQSYGYTF. The CDR3 DNA, read in part, is TGTGCCAGCAAGTCTTCGGGACAGAGCTATGGC.

As regards this clone: Read coverage stops 3 residues before the CDR3 terminus; the germline J gene supplies the remainder. This chain connects TRBV7-2 to TRBJ2-7, with TRBD1 identical over 8 bases. Trimming cost V 6 bases and J 5 bases; bases outside gene matches: 12. The CDR3 is 15 residues long. Germline V CDR1 and CDR2: SGHTA, FQGNSA. The sequenced CDR3 bases are TGTGCCAGCAGAGAAACGTGGACAGGGTCTCACGAG. Its protein product is CASRETWTGSHE. The full CDR3 is CASRETWTGSHEQYF.

This clone was detected only a few times. Read sequence stops 3 residues before the CDR3 end, and the germline J gene provides the missing end. The chain has TRBV18 and TRBJ2-3, with D unresolved. Between the trimmed V and J ends, which lost 0 bases and 5 bases, there was a span of 6 bases. Germline V gene lookup returns CDR1 KGHSH and CDR2 LQKENI. CDR3 size: 13 residues. The DNA read from the CDR3 is TGTGCCAGCTCACCACCAGGTGGAGATACG. As protein: CASSPPGGDT. The entire CDR3 protein reads CASSPPGGDTQYF.

This clone was seen a handful of times. From the germline J gene comes the end of the CDR3, since the read stops 3 residues before it. The chain has TRBV23-1 and TRBJ1-2; D gene ambiguous. TRBV23-1 falls under the ORF class, with uncertain function. The CDR3 covers 15 residues. The V end lost 5 bases, the J end lost 4 bases, and 17 bases lay between the germline ends. The chain's CDR3 is CASSSTKVHLYGYTF. The part of the CDR3 DNA that was read is TGCGCCAGCAGTTCCACCAAGGTCCATCTCTATGGC.

This clone came up a few times. The DNA ends 3 residues before the CDR3 does, and the rest of the CDR3 is filled in from the germline J gene. The chain combines TRBV7-9 with TRBJ1-1; D gene unclear. Germline V gives CDR1 SEHNR, CDR2 FQNEAQ (reference sequence). This CDR3 is 13 amino acids long. The CDR3 bases that were read are TGTGCCAGCAGTACCGCGCCGACAACCCAA. It specifies CASSTAPTTQ. The full CDR3 protein reads CASSTAPTTQAFF.

This clone has a count of ten or more. The CDR3 goes on 3 residues after the read ends, and that part is filled in from the germline J gene. V usage is TRBV6-1 and J usage is TRBJ2-5; 13 nucleotides match TRBD2. Germline-derived CDR1 and CDR2 are MNHNS and SASEGT. The CDR3 consists of 16 residues. J was trimmed by 6 bases and V by 1 base; bases with no gene match: 5. This chain's CDR3 is CASSEGLAGGRKTQYF. The covered CDR3 bases are TGTGCCAGCAGTGAAGGACTAGCGGGGGGACGTAAGACC.

CDR3 DNA, as far as it was read: TGCAGTGCGGGCGTCACTCCTGAA. It is translated as CSAGVTPE. The CDR3 in its entirety is CSAGVTPEAFF. The chain couples TRBV20-1 to TRBJ1-1; D is undetermined. The read is 3 residues too short to cover the CDR3 end, so that end is filled in from the germline J gene. CDR1 and CDR2 from the germline V gene are DFQATT and SNEGSKA (reference sequence). This CDR3 is built from 11 residues. V was trimmed by 6 bases and J by 6 bases, leaving 11 bases between them.

This clone was observed a handful of times. The CDR3 end falls 3 residues outside the read, so it is completed with the germline J gene. V gene TRBV7-2 combines with J gene TRBJ2-7, with D maybe TRBD2 (5 bases). V was shortened by 5 bases and J by 0 bases, with 14 bases between the two germline ends. The CDR3 totals 15 residues. Germline CDR1 is SGHTA and CDR2 is FQGNSA. The part of the CDR3 DNA that was read is TGTGCCAGCAGCCTAAACAGTGGAGGCTCCTACGAG. Encoded protein: CASSLNSGGSYE. The complete CDR3 sequence is CASSLNSGGSYEQYF.

This clone was picked up many times. The CDR3 end is not reached by the read, which stops 3 residues before it; the germline J gene fills it in. The chain uses TRBV14 and TRBJ2-3, with 12 bases lining up with TRBD2. CDR1 SGHDN and CDR2 FVKESK come from the germline V gene. The CDR3 totals 16 residues. Unmatched junction bases numbered 5, after V lost 1 base and J lost 6 bases. Incomplete CDR3 DNA: TGTGCCAGCAGCCAAGGATCTAGCGGGAGGGTCGATACG. The encoded protein is CASSQGSSGRVDT. The CDR3 in full is CASSQGSSGRVDTQYF. Full variable domain (remainder filled in from reference TRBV14 and TRBJ2-3): EAGVTQFPSHSVIEKGQTVTLRCDPISGHDNLYWYRRVMGKEIKFLLHFVKESKQDESGMPNNRFLAERTGGTYSTLKVQPAELEDSGVYFCASSQGSSGRVDTQYFGPGTRLTVL.

The sample holds a few counts of this clone. The read terminates 3 residues ahead of where the CDR3 ends, so the germline J gene completes it. The chain uses TRBV6-1 and TRBJ2-1, with 9 nucleotides matching TRBD2. CDR1 is MNHNS, CDR2 SASEGT, per germline. The CDR3 length is 14 residues. J was trimmed by 8 bases and V by 4 bases; bases with no gene match: 6. The covered CDR3 bases are TGTGCCAGCAGTGCCGGGACTAGCATCGATGAG. Its protein is CASSAGTSIDE. From start to end, the CDR3 is CASSAGTSIDEQFF.